The 8 T cell receptor beta chains given below trace back to one sample, sequenced in a study of shared clonotypes between healthy human individuals. Some clones are missing from TCRdb's copy, which holds only in-frame ones; the method was immunoSEQ multiplex PCR. Counted here are over 1.4 million clones, around 95% occurring once; the ten biggest clones make up more than 0.9%. The specimen sequenced was naive CD4+ T cells sorted from blood. Described subset: CD45RA+ positively selected. The receptors originated from a man aged 25 to 40 in good health.

The chain is built from TRBV7-2 and TRBJ2-7, with D possibly TRBD2 on 6 matching bases. The V gene lost 1 base and the J gene lost 0 bases, with 13 bases spanning the gap. The germline V gene has CDR1 SGHTA and CDR2 FQGNSA. The CDR3 spans 16 residues. Here the CDR3 DNA reads TGTGCCAGCAGCTTAGGGGCGGGACCGAACTCCTACGAGCAGTACTTC. Its translation is CASSLGAGPNSYEQYF.

This chain links TRBV28 with TRBJ1-4, with 7 bases fitting TRBD1. The CDR3 is 15 amino acids. Per germline, CDR1 MDHEN and CDR2 SYDVKM. J was trimmed by 0 bases and V by 5 bases; bases with no gene match: 3. In DNA, the CDR3 is TGTGCCAGCAGTGTTACAGGGGCAACTAATGAAAAACTGTTTTTT. Encoded protein: CASSVTGATNEKLFF.

This clone has a single count. The chain has TRBV18 and TRBJ1-3; perhaps TRBD1 as D (6 bases). Germline V gene data show CDR1 as KGHSH and CDR2 as LQKENI. With 6 bases removed from V and 3 bases from J, the gap between germline ends came to 15 bases. CDR3 length equals 15 residues. CDR3 residues: CASSKDGTFGNTIYF. CDR3 bases: TGTGCCAGCTCGAAGGACGGGACATTTGGAAACACCATATATTTT.

V usage is TRBV2 and J usage is TRBJ2-2; tentatively, D is TRBD1 (6 bases). V lost 5 bases and J 6 bases, leaving 16 bases between the germline ends. Germline V gives CDR1 SNHLY, CDR2 FYNNEI. The CDR3 totals 15 residues. As DNA, the CDR3 is TGTGCCAGCAGTTGGAGGACAGCGATGGCCGGGGAGCTGTTTTTT. Translating gives CASSWRTAMAGELFF.

The chain is built from TRBV7-9 and TRBJ1-4, with TRBD1 identical over 7 bases. Germline CDR1 SEHNR, CDR2 FQNEAQ (reference sequence). V dropped 4 bases and J dropped 5; count of bases not matched to a gene: 4. The CDR3 contains 14 residues. The CDR3 loop reads CASSSQGVNEKLFF. Written as DNA, the CDR3 is TGTGCCAGCAGCTCTCAGGGGGTCAATGAAAAACTGTTTTTT.

This clone came up once. The chain joins TRBV6-4 to TRBJ2-7; D is unresolved. The V gene lost 6 bases and the J gene lost 0 bases, with 15 bases spanning the gap. In germline, CDR1 is MRHNA, CDR2 SNTAGT. The CDR3 runs 15 residues. DNA for the CDR3: TGTGCCAGCAGCTACCCCGGGCCGAGCTCCTACGAGCAGTACTTC. Translation: CASSYPGPSSYEQYF.

The V and J genes are TRBV18 and TRBJ2-6; D not resolved. Germline V gives CDR1 KGHSH, CDR2 LQKENI. This CDR3 is 15 amino acids long. V was clipped by 3 bases and J by 2 bases, with 8 bases between them. In DNA form, the CDR3 reads TGTGCCAGCTCACCCCGACCCGCTGGGGCCAACGTCCTGACTTTC. This translates into CASSPRPAGANVLTF.

The CDR3 is CASMTGGPYEQYF. CDR3 DNA sequence: TGTGCCAGCATGACAGGGGGCCCCTACGAGCAGTACTTC. This rearrangement joins TRBV7-2 to TRBJ2-7; 10 nucleotides agree with TRBD1. Per the germline V gene, CDR1 is SGHTA and CDR2 is FQGNSA. The CDR3 has 13 residues. V gave up 7 bases and J gave up 2 bases; unmatched junction bases: 2.